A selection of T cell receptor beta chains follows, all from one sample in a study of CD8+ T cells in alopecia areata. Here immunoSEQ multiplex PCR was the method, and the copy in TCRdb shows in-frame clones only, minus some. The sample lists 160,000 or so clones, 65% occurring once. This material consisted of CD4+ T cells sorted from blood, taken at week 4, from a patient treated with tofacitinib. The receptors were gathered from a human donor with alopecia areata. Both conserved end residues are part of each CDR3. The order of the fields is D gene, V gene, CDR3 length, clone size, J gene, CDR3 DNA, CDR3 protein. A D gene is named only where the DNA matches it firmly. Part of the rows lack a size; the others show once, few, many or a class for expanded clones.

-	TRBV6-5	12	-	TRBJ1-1	TGTGCCAGCAGGGACCCTCTGAGGGCTGCTTTCTTT	CASRDPLRAAFF
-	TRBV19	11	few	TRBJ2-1	TGTGCCAGTAGAGACTACAATGAGCAGTTCTTC	CASRDYNEQFF
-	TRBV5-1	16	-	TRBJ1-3	TGCGCCAGCAGCCCCATCCGGGGAGGCTTTGGAAACACCATATATTTT	CASSPIRGGFGNTIYF
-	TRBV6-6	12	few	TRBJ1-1	TGTGCCAGCAGTCGCACAGCGAATGAAGCTTTCTTT	CASSRTANEAFF
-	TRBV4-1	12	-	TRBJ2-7	TGCGCCAGCAGCCAAGAGGGCTACGAGCAGTACTTC	CASSQEGYEQYF
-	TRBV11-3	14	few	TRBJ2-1	TGTGCCAGCAGCTCGGGACTGGCCTACAATGAGCAGTTCTTC	CASSSGLAYNEQFF
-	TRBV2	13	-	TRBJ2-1	TGTGCCAGCAGTGACCGGACCTACAATGAGCAGTTCTTC	CASSDRTYNEQFF
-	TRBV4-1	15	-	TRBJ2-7	TGCGCCAGCAGCCATACCGGGCCCCTCTCATACGAGCAGTACTTC	CASSHTGPLSYEQYF
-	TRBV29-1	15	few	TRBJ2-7	TGCAGCGTTGAAGATCAATCCTTAAGCTCCTACGAGCAGTACTTC	CSVEDQSLSSYEQYF
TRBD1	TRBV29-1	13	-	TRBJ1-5	TGCAGCGTTGTCGTGACAGGGAACCAGCCCCAGCATTTT	CSVVVTGNQPQHF
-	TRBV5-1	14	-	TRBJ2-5	TGCGCCAGCAAAGGCCTTAGCGAGGGAGAGACCCAGTACTTC	CASKGLSEGETQYF
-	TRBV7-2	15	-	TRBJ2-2	TGTGCCAGCAGCTTAGGTCAGGGCGTCACCGGGGAGCTGTTTTTT	CASSLGQGVTGELFF
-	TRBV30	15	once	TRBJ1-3	TGTGCCTGGGGCTTAGGGGCCGTTCTAGGAAACACCATATATTTT	CAWGLGAVLGNTIYF
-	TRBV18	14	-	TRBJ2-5	TGTGCCAGCACACCGGGGGACCCCCGGGAGACCCAGTACTTC	CASTPGDPRETQYF
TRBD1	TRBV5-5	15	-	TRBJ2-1	TGTGCCAGCAGCCCGGACAGGGGGCCGAGGTTTGAGCAGTTCTTC	CASSPDRGPRFEQFF
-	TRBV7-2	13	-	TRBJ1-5	TGTGCCAGCAGCTGGGGAATCAATCAGCCCCAGCATTTT	CASSWGINQPQHF
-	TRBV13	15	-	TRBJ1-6	TGTGCCAGCAGCTTAGAAGGGACGGGGAATTCACCCCTCCACTTT	CASSLEGTGNSPLHF
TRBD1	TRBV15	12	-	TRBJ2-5	TGTGCCACAGAAGACAGGGTTGGGACCCAGTACTTC	CATEDRVGTQYF
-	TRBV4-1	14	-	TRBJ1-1	TGCGCCAGCAGCCAATTGGATTCGAACACTGAAGCTTTCTTT	CASSQLDSNTEAFF
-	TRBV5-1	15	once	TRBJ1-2	TGCGCCAGCAGCTTTTACCCGTCTGAAACTTATGGCTACACCTTC	CASSFYPSETYGYTF
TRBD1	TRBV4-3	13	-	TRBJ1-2	TGCGCCAGCAGCCAGGGACAGGGGTATGGCTACACCTTC	CASSQGQGYGYTF
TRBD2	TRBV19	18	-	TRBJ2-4	TGTGCCAGTAGTATCGTCTTTCGACTAGCGGGGGGGCGAAACATTCAGTACTTC	CASSIVFRLAGGRNIQYF
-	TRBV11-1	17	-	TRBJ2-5	TGTGCCAGCAGCCATATGGACGGACGGCAGGGTTTGGAGACCCAGTACTTC	CASSHMDGRQGLETQYF
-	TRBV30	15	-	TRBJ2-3	TGTGCCTGGAGGCCCGGGGCAGGATACACAGATACGCAGTATTTT	CAWRPGAGYTDTQYF
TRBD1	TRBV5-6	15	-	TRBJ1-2	TGTGCCAGCAGCTCCGTTAGGGGGCGCGGGTATGGCTACACCTTC	CASSSVRGRGYGYTF
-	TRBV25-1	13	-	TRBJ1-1	TGTGCCAGCAGTTCGGTAAGATACGGTGAAGCTTTCTTT	CASSSVRYGEAFF
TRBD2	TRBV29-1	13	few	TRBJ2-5	TGCAGCGTCGTCTTAGCGGGACTGGAGACCCAGTACTTC	CSVVLAGLETQYF
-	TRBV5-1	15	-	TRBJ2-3	TGCGCCAGCAGCCTACTCAATCCGGCGGAAGATACGCAGTATTTT	CASSLLNPAEDTQYF
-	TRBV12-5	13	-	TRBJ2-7	TGTGCTAGTGCCCCACAGGGAAGCTACGAGCAGTACTTC	CASAPQGSYEQYF
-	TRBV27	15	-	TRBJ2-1	TGTGCCAGCAGTTTATCGTTCCAGGGGAGGTATGAGCAGTTCTTC	CASSLSFQGRYEQFF
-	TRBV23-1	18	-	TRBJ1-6	TGCGCCAGCAGTCACGAGTGTGGCGGTTACGGCTATAATTCACCCCTCCACTTT	CASSHECGGYGYNSPLHF
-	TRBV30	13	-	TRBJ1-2	TGTGCCTGGAGTGGCCACGGTAGGGGCGATTACACCTTC	CAWSGHGRGDYTF
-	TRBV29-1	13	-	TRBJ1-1	TGCAGCGTTGAAATGCTTCGGGGGGCTCGAGCTTTCTTT	CSVEMLRGARAFF
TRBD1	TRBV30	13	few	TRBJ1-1	TGTGCCTGGAGGGCGACAGGGTGGACTGAAGCTTTCTTT	CAWRATGWTEAFF
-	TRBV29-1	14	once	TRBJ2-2	TGCAGCGTTGCCCCGAATGGGGGAGGCGGGGAGCTGTTTTTT	CSVAPNGGGGELFF
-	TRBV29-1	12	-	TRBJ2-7	TGCAGCGTTGTCGAGAACTCCTACGAGCAGTACTTC	CSVVENSYEQYF
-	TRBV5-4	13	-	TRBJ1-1	TGTGCCAGCAGTTTCATTGTGAACACTGAAGCTTTCTTT	CASSFIVNTEAFF
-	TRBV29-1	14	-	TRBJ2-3	TGCAGCGTAGAGGGATTCCTCGGCACAGATACGCAGTATTTT	CSVEGFLGTDTQYF
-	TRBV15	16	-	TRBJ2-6	TGTGCCACCAGCGGTGGGAGACCCTCTGGGGCCAACGTCCTGACTTTC	CATSGGRPSGANVLTF
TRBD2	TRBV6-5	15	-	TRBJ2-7	TGTGCCAGCAGTTACGCGGCTAGCGGTACCTACGAGCAGTACTTC	CASSYAASGTYEQYF
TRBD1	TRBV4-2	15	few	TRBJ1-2	TGTGCCAGCAGCCAAGGATCAGGGGGCACCTATGGCTACACCTTC	CASSQGSGGTYGYTF
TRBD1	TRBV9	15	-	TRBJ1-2	TGTGCCAGCAGCGTAGAGGGACAGGGGGCGTTTGGCTACACCTTC	CASSVEGQGAFGYTF
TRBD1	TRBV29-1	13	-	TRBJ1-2	TGCAGCGTTGAGACAGGGACAGGGAGTGGCTACACCTTC	CSVETGTGSGYTF
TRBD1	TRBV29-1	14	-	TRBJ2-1	TGCAGCGGACTTGGACAGGCCTCCTACAATGAGCAGTTCTTC	CSGLGQASYNEQFF
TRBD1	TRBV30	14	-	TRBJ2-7	TGTGCCTGGATGAGGGACAGGGTCTCCTACGAGCAGTACTTC	CAWMRDRVSYEQYF
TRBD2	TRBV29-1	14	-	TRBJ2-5	TGCAGCGTACAAGCGGGGGGCGTGGTAGAGACCCAGTACTTC	CSVQAGGVVETQYF
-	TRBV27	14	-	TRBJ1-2	TGTGCCAGCAGTTTCCTAGGGGGGGACTATGGCTACACCTTC	CASSFLGGDYGYTF
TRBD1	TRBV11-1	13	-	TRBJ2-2	TGTGCCAGCAGAACAGGGGACACCGGGGAGCTGTTTTTT	CASRTGDTGELFF
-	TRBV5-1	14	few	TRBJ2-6	TGCGCCAGCAGCTTGCACTCTGGGGCCAACGTCCTGACTTTC	CASSLHSGANVLTF
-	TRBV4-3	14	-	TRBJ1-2	TGCGCCAGCAGCCAGAAGCAGGGGCCAGCTGGCTACACCTTC	CASSQKQGPAGYTF
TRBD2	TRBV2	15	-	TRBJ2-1	TGTGCCAGCAGTAAGCGGGGGGGTCCCTACAATGAGCAGTTCTTC	CASSKRGGPYNEQFF
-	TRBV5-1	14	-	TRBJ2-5	TGCGCCAGCAGCTCAGGCCTATTGAAAGAGACCCAGTACTTC	CASSSGLLKETQYF
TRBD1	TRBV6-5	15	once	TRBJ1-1	TGTGCCAGCAGTTATTGGACAGGGGAGAACACTGAAGCTTTCTTT	CASSYWTGENTEAFF
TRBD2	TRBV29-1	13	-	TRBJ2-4	TGCAGCGCCGGGGGGGTGGACAAAAACATTCAGTACTTC	CSAGGVDKNIQYF
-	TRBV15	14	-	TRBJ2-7	TGTGCCACCAGCTATGCGACAGGTCGGGACGAGCAGTACTTC	CATSYATGRDEQYF
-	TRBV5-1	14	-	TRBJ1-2	TGCGCCAGCAGCTTGAATACAGGAAACTATGGCTACACCTTC	CASSLNTGNYGYTF
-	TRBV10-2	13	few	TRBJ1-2	TGCGCCAGCAGTGATAATTGGGATAATGGCTACACCTTC	CASSDNWDNGYTF